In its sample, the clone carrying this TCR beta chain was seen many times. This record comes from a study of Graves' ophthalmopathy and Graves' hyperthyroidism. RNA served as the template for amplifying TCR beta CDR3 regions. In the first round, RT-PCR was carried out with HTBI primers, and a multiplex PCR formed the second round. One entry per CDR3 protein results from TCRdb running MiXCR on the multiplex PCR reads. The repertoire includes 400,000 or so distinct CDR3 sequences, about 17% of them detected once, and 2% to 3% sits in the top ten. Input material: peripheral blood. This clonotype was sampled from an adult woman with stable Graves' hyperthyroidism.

In DNA, the CDR3 is TGTGCCAGCACCCTCCGCGGGGTACGCGCTTTCTTT. Translating it yields CASTLRGVRAFF. The chain carries TRBV11-2 and TRBJ1-1; no reliable D call. The germline gives CDR1 SGHAT, CDR2 FQNNGV. The ends were cut back, 7 bases at V and 11 bases at J, with 17 bases in the middle. This CDR3 has 12 residues.